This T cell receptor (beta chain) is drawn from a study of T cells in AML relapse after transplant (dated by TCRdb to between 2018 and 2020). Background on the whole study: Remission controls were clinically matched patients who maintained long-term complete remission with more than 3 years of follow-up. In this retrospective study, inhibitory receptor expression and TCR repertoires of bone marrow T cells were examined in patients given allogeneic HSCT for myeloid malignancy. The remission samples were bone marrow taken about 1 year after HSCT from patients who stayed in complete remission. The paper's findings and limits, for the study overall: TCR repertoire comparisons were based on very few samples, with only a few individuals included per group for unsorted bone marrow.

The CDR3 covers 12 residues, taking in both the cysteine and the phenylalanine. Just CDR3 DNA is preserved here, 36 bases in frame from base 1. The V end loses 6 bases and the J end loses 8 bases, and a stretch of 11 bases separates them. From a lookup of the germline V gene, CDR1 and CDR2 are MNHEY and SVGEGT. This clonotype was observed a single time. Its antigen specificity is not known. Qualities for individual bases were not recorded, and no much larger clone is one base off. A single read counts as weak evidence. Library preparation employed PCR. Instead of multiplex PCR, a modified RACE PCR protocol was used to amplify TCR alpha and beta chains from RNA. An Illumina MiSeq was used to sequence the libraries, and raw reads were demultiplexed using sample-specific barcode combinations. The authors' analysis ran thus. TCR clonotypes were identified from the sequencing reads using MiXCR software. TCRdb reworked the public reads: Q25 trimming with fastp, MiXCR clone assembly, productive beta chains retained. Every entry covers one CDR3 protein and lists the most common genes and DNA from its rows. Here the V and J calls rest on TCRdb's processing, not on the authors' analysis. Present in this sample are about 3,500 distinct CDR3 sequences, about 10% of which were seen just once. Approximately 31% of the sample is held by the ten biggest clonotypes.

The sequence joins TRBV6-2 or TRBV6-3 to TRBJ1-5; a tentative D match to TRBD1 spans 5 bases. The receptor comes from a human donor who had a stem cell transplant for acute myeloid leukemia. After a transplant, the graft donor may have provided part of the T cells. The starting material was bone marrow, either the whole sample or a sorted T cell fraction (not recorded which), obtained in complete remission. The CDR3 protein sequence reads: CASRDRVEPQHF. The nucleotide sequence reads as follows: TGTGCCAGCAGAGACAGAGTGGAGCCCCAGCATTTT.